This record concerns one T cell receptor (beta chain) sequence. Primers for the PCR totalled 60 Vbeta and 13 Jbeta. Original analysis: A later analysis tallied roughly 77 million unique TCR beta chains, 10 million to 12 million of them shared. Measured with immunoSEQ multiplex PCR; TCRdb has only the in-frame clones, and not every one. That table is the source of V, J and clone size, and D and trimming were worked out from the DNA. The top ten clones hold around 6.6% of a sample with approximately 140,000 clones, 70% to 80% of them seen once. The data originate from a study of cytomegalovirus exposure and HLA in healthy donors. V dropped 5 bases and J dropped 3; count of bases not matched to a gene: 11. Germline loops: CDR1 KGHSH, CDR2 LQKENI. CDR3 length: 16 amino acids.

The clonotype was recovered from a man aged 50 or older in good health and CMV-seropositive. The chain has TRBV18 and TRBJ1-1; 8 positions match TRBD1. Specimen: PBMCs. DNA of the CDR3: TGTGCCAGCTCAACAGGGGGACGGTGGGGAGACACTGAAGCTTTCTTT. It codes for CASSTGGRWGDTEAFF. Drawing the rest from reference TRBV18 and TRBJ1-1, the complete variable domain is NAGVMQNPRHLVRRRGQEARLRCSPMKGHSHVYWYRQLPEEGLKFMVYLQKENIIDESGMPKERFSAEFPKEGPSILRIQQVVRGDSAAYFCASSTGGRWGDTEAFFGQGTRLTVV.